This note documents a single T cell receptor beta chain sequence. As yet, its antigen is unknown. This sample was included in a study of PD-L1 blockade in urothelial cancer. Across the whole study: Atezolizumab, begun by patients in about 2014, was given at 1,200 mg intravenously every 3 weeks. The analyses of blood took place 3 weeks (second dose) and 6 weeks after treatment start. Whole-study findings and limits: Survival was better when pretreatment blood TCR clonality fell below the median.

J lost 4 bases, V lost 5 bases, and 9 bases had no gene match. This CDR3 is 16 amino acids long. The germline CDR1 and CDR2 sequences are SEHNR and FQNEAQ (reference sequence). Stated time point: peripheral blood 6 weeks after treatment start. Sequencing was performed with immunoSEQ multiplex PCR; in TCRdb, only in-frame clones are kept and a portion is missing. This table has around 62,000 clones, roughly 86% appearing once. The origin of this receptor is a man between 60 and 75 years old with urothelial cancer. This sample comprised PBMCs, obtained around atezolizumab (anti-PD-L1) treatment. The chain uses TRBV7-9 and TRBJ2-1; 9 bases match TRBD2. The DNA of the CDR3 is TGTGCCAGCAGCGCTGTCTCTAGCGGGACTTACAATGAGCAGTTCTTC. The encoded protein is CASSAVSSGTYNEQFF.